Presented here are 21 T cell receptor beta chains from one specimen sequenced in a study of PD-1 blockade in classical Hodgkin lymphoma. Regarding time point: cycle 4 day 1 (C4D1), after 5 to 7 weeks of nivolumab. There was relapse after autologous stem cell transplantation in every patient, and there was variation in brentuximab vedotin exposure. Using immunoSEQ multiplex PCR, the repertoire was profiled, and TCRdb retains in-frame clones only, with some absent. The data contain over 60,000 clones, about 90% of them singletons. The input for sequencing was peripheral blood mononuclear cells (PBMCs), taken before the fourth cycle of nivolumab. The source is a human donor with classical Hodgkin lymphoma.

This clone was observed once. CDR3 DNA sequence: TGTGCCAGCAGTGGATTAAGAGCGGGGGCCAACGTCCTGACTTTC. The encoded protein is CASSGLRAGANVLTF. The rearrangement links TRBV25-1 to TRBJ2-6; D not certain. The germline gives CDR1 MGHDK, CDR2 SYGVNS. This CDR3 has 15 residues. Trimming pared 4 bases from V and 4 bases from J, leaving 11 bases between.

The CDR3: CASMDDLRTGELFF. CDR3 bases: TGTGCCAGCATGGACGACTTACGGACCGGGGAGCTGTTTTTT. V gene TRBV2 combines with J gene TRBJ2-2; D ambiguous. The CDR3 consists of 14 residues. Germline assignment: CDR1 SNHLY and CDR2 FYNNEI. V lost 7 bases and J 5 bases, leaving 14 bases between the germline ends.

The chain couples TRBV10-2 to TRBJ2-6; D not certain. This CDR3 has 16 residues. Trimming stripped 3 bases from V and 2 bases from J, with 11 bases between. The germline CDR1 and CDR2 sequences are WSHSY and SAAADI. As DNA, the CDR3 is TGCGCCAGCAGTGACTGGGGATTGGCTGGGGCCAACGTCCTGACTTTC. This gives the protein CASSDWGLAGANVLTF.

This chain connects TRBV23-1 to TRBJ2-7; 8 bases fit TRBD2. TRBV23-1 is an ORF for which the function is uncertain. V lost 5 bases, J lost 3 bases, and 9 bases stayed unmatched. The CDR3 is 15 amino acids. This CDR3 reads CASSFFGGDSYEQYF. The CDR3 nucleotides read TGCGCCAGCAGTTTCTTCGGGGGGGATAGCTACGAGCAGTACTTC.

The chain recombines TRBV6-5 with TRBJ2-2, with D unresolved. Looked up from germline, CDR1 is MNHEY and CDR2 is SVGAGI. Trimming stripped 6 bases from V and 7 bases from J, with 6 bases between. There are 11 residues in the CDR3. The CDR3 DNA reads TGTGCCAGCAGGGTTGGCGGGGAGCTGTTTTTT. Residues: CASRVGGELFF.

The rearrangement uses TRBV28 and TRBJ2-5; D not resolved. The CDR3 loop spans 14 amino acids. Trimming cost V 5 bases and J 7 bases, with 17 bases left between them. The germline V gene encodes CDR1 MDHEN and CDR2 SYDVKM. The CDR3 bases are TGTGCCAGCAGTCCCCCGACGGCAAAGGCGACCCAGTACTTC. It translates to CASSPPTAKATQYF.

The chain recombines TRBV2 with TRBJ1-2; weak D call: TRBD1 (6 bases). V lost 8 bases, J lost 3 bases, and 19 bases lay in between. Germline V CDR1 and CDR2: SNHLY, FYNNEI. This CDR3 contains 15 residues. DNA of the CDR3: TGTGCCAGCGCGAGAGGGGGAGATTTCCACTATGGCTACACCTTC. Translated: CASARGGDFHYGYTF.

The CDR3 DNA is TGTGCCAGCAGCGGGACAGGGGGTGACTACGAGCAGTACTTC. Encoded protein: CASSGTGGDYEQYF. The rearrangement uses TRBV6-1 and TRBJ2-7; TRBD1 matches 11 bases. Germline CDR1 and CDR2: MNHNS and SASEGT. This CDR3 comprises 14 residues. V was clipped by 6 bases and J by 3 bases; unmatched bases: 4.

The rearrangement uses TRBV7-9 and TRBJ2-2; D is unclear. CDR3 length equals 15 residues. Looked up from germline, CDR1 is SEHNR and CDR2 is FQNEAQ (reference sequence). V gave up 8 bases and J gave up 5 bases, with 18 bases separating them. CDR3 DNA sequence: TGTGCCAGCCGCGGATGGGCAGGAAGGACCGGGGAGCTGTTTTTT. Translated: CASRGWAGRTGELFF.

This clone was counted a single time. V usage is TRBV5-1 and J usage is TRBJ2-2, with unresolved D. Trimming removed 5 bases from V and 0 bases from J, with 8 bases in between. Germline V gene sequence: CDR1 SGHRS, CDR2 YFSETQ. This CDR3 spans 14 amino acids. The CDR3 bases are TGCGCCAGCAGTCAAACCACGAACACCGGGGAGCTGTTTTTT. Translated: CASSQTTNTGELFF.

CDR3 sequence: CASSSTGGTAEQYF. CDR3 DNA sequence: TGCGCCAGCAGCTCTACCGGTGGGACCGCCGAGCAGTACTTC. This rearrangement joins TRBV5-1 to TRBJ2-7; D tentatively fits TRBD1 or TRBD2 (5 bases each). Germline assignment: CDR1 SGHRS and CDR2 YFSETQ. The CDR3 consists of 14 residues. V lost 3 bases and J 6 bases, leaving 16 bases between the germline ends.

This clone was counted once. The CDR3 spells CASSLGGGGYTF. CDR3 DNA sequence: TGTGCCAGCAGCTTGGGGGGTGGAGGCTACACCTTC. The chain recombines TRBV5-6 with TRBJ1-2; no firm D call. The CDR3 extends over 12 amino acids. In germline, CDR1 is SGHDT, CDR2 YYEEEE. The germline V and J ends were trimmed by 0 bases and 8 bases, with 8 bases remaining between them.

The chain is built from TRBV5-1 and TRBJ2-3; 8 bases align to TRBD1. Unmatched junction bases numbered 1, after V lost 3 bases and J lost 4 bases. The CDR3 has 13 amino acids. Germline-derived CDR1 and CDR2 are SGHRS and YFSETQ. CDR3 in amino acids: CASSWGQADTQYF. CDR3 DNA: TGCGCCAGCAGCTGGGGACAGGCAGATACGCAGTATTTT.

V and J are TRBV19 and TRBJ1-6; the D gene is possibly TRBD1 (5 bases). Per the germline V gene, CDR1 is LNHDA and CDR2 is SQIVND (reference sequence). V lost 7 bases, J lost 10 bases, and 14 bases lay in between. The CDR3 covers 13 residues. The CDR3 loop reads CASKREGKSPLHF. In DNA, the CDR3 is TGTGCCAGTAAAAGGGAGGGGAAGTCACCCCTCCACTTT. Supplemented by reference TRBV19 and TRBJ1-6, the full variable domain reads DGGITQSPKYLFRKEGQNVTLSCEQNLNHDAMYWYRQDPGQGLRLIYYSQIVNDFQKGDIAEGYSVSREKKESFPLTVTSAQKNPTAFYLCASKREGKSPLHFGNGTRLTVT.

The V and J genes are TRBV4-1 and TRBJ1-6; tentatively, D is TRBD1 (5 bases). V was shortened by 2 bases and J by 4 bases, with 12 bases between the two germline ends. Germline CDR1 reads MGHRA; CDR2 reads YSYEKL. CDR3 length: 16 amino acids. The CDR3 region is CASSQSTRGYNSPLHF. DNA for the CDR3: TGCGCCAGCAGCCAAAGTACTCGGGGGTATAATTCACCCCTCCACTTT.

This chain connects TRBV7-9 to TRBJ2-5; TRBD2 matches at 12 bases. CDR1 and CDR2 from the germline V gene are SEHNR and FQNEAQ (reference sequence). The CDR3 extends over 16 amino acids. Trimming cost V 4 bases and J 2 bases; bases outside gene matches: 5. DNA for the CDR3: TGTGCCAGCAGCTCGAGACTAGCGGGGGTACAAGAGACCCAGTACTTC. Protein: CASSSRLAGVQETQYF. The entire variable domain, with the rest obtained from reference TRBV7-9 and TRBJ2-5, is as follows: DTGVSQNPRHKITKRGQNVTFRCDPISEHNRLYWYRQTLGQGPEFLTYFQNEAQLEKSRLLSDRFSAERPKGSFSTLEIQRTEQGDSAMYLCASSSRLAGVQETQYFGPGTRLLVL.

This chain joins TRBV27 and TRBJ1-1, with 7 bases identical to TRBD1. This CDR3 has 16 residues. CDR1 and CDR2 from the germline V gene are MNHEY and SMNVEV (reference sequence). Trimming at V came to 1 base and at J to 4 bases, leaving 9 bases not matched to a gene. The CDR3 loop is CASSLWGPQGPTEAFF. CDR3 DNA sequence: TGTGCCAGCAGTTTATGGGGGCCACAGGGGCCCACTGAAGCTTTCTTT.

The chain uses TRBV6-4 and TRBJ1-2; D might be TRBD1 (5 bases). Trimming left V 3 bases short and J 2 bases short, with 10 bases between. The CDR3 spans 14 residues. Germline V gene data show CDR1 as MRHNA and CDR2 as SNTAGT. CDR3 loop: CASSETGGNYGYTF. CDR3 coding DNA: TGTGCCAGCAGTGAGACGGGGGGAAACTATGGCTACACCTTC.

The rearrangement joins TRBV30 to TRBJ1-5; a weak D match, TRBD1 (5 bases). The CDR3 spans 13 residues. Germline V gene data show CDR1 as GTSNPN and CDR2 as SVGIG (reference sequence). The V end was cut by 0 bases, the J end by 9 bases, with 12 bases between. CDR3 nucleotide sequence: TGTGCCTGGAGTGTGATCAGGGAATCGCCCCAGCATTTT. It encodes CAWSVIRESPQHF.

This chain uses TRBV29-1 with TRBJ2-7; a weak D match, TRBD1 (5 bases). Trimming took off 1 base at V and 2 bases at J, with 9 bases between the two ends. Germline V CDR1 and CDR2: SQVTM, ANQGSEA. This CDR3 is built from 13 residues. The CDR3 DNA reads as TGCAGCGTTGAAGGACGACAGCCCTACGAGCAGTACTTC. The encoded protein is CSVEGRQPYEQYF.

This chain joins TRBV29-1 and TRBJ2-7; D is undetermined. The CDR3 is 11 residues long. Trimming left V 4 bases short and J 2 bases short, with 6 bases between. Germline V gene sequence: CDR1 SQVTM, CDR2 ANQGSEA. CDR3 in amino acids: CSVGRTYEQYF. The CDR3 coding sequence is TGCAGCGTTGGACGGACCTACGAGCAGTACTTC.